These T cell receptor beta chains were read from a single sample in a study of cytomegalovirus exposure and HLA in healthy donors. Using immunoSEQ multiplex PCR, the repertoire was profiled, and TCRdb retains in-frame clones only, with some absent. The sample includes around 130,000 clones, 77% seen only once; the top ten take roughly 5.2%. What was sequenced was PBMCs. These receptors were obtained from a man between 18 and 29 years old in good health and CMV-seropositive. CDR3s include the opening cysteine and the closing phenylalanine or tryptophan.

CDR3aa: CASSESRQGYYGYTF
len: 15
v_gene: TRBV10-2

CDR3aa: CASGREPSGELFF
len: 13
v_gene: TRBV6-6

CDR3aa: CASSLGSRVSYNEQFF
len: 16
v_gene: TRBV11-3

CDR3aa: CASSWGREQPGTDTQYF
len: 17
v_gene: TRBV9

CDR3aa: CASSLQETQYF
len: 11
v_gene: TRBV6-1

CDR3aa: CASSYRSGRTEAFF
len: 14
v_gene: TRBV6-5

CDR3aa: CSARLAGGLNEQYF
len: 14
v_gene: TRBV29-1

CDR3aa: CASSLSGAGDYGYTF
len: 15
v_gene: TRBV27

CDR3aa: CAGLKNTEAFF
len: 11
v_gene: TRBV30

CDR3aa: CATSRVDRKETQYF
len: 14
v_gene: TRBV15

CDR3aa: CATRGSSYNEQFF
len: 13
v_gene: TRBV19

CDR3aa: CASSPDRAKETQYF
len: 14
v_gene: TRBV6-1

CDR3aa: CASSLSTTIRLNTEAFF
len: 17
v_gene: TRBV28

CDR3aa: CASRQISGANVLTF
len: 14
v_gene: TRBV6-5

CDR3aa: CASSAGSTGGRGNYGYTF
len: 18
v_gene: TRBV19

CDR3aa: CASSFISGITDTQYF
len: 15
v_gene: TRBV9

CDR3aa: CASSSTTGTMNTEAFF
len: 16
v_gene: TRBV7-9

CDR3aa: CSVEKGGYTEAFF
len: 13
v_gene: TRBV29-1

CDR3aa: CASSPGQTQETQYF
len: 14
v_gene: TRBV7-9

CDR3aa: CASSPTSRGNPGAFF
len: 15
v_gene: TRBV5-1

CDR3aa: CAWSVRATNEKLFF
len: 14
v_gene: TRBV30

CDR3aa: CASSQPRDRATEAFF
len: 15
v_gene: TRBV4-1

CDR3aa: CATQTGTYEQYF
len: 12
v_gene: TRBV2

CDR3aa: CASSMSYHYNEQFF
len: 14
v_gene: TRBV19

CDR3aa: CASSPHRGNTEAFF
len: 14
v_gene: TRBV7-3

CDR3aa: CASSQNRAEKLFF
len: 13
v_gene: TRBV28

CDR3aa: CASSPYGTPQETQYF
len: 15
v_gene: TRBV4-1

CDR3aa: CASSKRTPGTGGDPDTQYF
len: 19
v_gene: TRBV21-1

CDR3aa: CASSSWTSGVYEQYF
len: 15
v_gene: TRBV6-5

CDR3aa: CASSSLAREAREQYF
len: 15
v_gene: TRBV27

CDR3aa: CASSPRGQVDYGYTF
len: 15
v_gene: TRBV18

CDR3aa: CAWSVLGNSNQPQHF
len: 15
v_gene: TRBV30

CDR3aa: CATSRVPGPRTGNIQYF
len: 17
v_gene: TRBV15

CDR3aa: CASSIVGRVYNEQFF
len: 15
v_gene: TRBV19

CDR3aa: CATSRVLATGELFF
len: 14
v_gene: TRBV15

CDR3aa: CASSLEGVWETQYF
len: 14
v_gene: TRBV5-1

CDR3aa: CASSLEGAGYTDTQYF
len: 16
v_gene: TRBV13

CDR3aa: CASSGGLILGETQYF
len: 15
v_gene: TRBV7-2

CDR3aa: CASSPSGQGAGNTIYF
len: 16
v_gene: TRBV18

CDR3aa: CASSLEGRTYNEQFF
len: 15
v_gene: TRBV5-8

CDR3aa: CAISPRGRAGGINEQFF
len: 17
v_gene: TRBV10-3

CDR3aa: CASSQDKSESTDTQYF
len: 16
v_gene: TRBV4-1

CDR3aa: CASSALPLTNTGELFF
len: 16
v_gene: TRBV25-1

CDR3aa: CAILEGAGTDTQYF
len: 14
v_gene: TRBV10-3

CDR3aa: CASSGQDYQPQHF
len: 13
v_gene: TRBV2

CDR3aa: CASNFVGDRARNQPQHF
len: 17
v_gene: TRBV28